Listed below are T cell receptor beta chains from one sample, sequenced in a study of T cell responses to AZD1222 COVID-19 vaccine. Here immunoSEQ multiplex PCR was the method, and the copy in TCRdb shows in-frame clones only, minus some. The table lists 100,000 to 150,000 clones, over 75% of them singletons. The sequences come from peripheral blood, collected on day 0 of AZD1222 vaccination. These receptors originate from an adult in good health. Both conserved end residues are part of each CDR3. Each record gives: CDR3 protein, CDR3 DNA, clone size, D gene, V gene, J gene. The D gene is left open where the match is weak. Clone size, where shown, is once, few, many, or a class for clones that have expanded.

CASSPRQGASNQPQHF	TGTGCCAGCAGCCCCCGACAGGGGGCGAGCAATCAGCCCCAGCATTTT	.	TRBD1	TRBV28	TRBJ1-5
CASSLGTYNEQFF	TGTGCCAGCAGCTTGGGTACCTACAATGAGCAGTTCTTC	.	.	TRBV7-2	TRBJ2-1
CSVWEGRFDEQFF	TGCAGCGTATGGGAGGGGAGGTTCGATGAGCAGTTCTTC	few	TRBD2	TRBV29-1	TRBJ2-1
CASSHSPTGSLDEQFF	TGTGCCAGCAGCCATAGTCCGACAGGGAGTTTAGATGAGCAGTTCTTC	.	TRBD1	TRBV11-3	TRBJ2-1
CASSRYGYTF	TGTGCCAGCAGCCGATATGGCTACACCTTC	once	.	TRBV28	TRBJ1-2
CASSLDAGLSSGNTIYF	TGTGCCAGCAGCTTAGATGCGGGTCTTTCCTCTGGAAACACCATATATTTT	.	.	TRBV7-9	TRBJ1-3
CASSSLRGRAEAFF	TGTGCCAGTAGTTCCTTGAGGGGACGGGCTGAAGCTTTCTTT	.	.	TRBV19	TRBJ1-1
CATQMGRGNNEQFF	TGTGCCACCCAGATGGGGAGGGGAAACAATGAGCAGTTCTTC	.	TRBD2	TRBV6-5	TRBJ2-1
CASSSTGGYEQYF	TGTGCCAGCAGCTCCACAGGGGGCTACGAGCAGTACTTC	.	TRBD1	TRBV7-2	TRBJ2-7
CASTPARGLGGYTF	TGTGCCAGCACCCCGGCACGCGGGCTTGGCGGCTACACCTTC	.	.	TRBV6-5	TRBJ1-2
CASSLAAGGAGELFF	TGTGCCAGCAGCTTAGCAGCGGGGGGTGCCGGGGAGCTGTTTTTT	.	TRBD2	TRBV11-2	TRBJ2-2
CASSVQVLGGDTQYF	TGTGCCAGCAGCGTACAAGTTCTGGGGGGAGATACGCAGTATTTT	.	.	TRBV9	TRBJ2-3
CASSGYRGRSGNTIYF	TGTGCCAGCAGCGGCTACAGGGGTCGCTCTGGAAACACCATATATTTT	.	TRBD1	TRBV9	TRBJ1-3
CASSRLAGEGEQFF	TGTGCCAGCAGTCGACTAGCGGGAGAAGGTGAGCAGTTCTTC	.	TRBD2	TRBV3-1/TRBV3-2	TRBJ2-1
CASRGQLSGNTIYF	TGCGCCAGCAGGGGACAGCTCTCTGGAAACACCATATATTTT	once	TRBD1	TRBV5-1	TRBJ1-3
CASSRDSSYEQYF	TGTGCCAGCAGCCGGGACAGCTCCTACGAGCAGTACTTC	.	TRBD1	TRBV27	TRBJ2-7
CASSYSGGQGIWYEQYF	TGTGCCAGCAGTTACAGTGGGGGACAGGGGATCTGGTACGAGCAGTACTTC	.	TRBD1	TRBV6-2/TRBV6-3	TRBJ2-7
CASSYSTVDEQYF	TGTGCCAGCAGTTACTCGACGGTTGACGAGCAGTACTTC	once	.	TRBV6-5	TRBJ2-7
CASSLNTGELFF	TGTGCCAGCAGCTTAAACACCGGGGAGCTGTTTTTT	few	.	TRBV7-3	TRBJ2-2
CASSLRENTEAFF	TGTGCCAGCAGCCTACGTGAGAACACTGAAGCTTTCTTT	once	.	TRBV5-4	TRBJ1-1
CASSDGDPGMAFF	TGCGCCAGCAGCGACGGGGACCCCGGAATGGCTTTCTTT	.	.	TRBV5-1	TRBJ1-1
CASSPYRGTYEQYF	TGTGCCAGCAGCCCATACAGGGGTACCTACGAGCAGTACTTC	once	TRBD1	TRBV7-6	TRBJ2-7